The 30 T cell receptor beta chains below all came from one sample that was sequenced in a study of OX40 agonist ivuxolimab in advanced cancers. Method: immunoSEQ multiplex PCR; TCRdb's copy keeps in-frame clones and lacks some. Among around 71,000 clones listed, about 88% were seen once. The sample was CD4+ or CD8+ T cells sorted from blood, taken in a trial of the OX40 agonist ivuxolimab. The receptors originated from an adult with an advanced solid tumor such as melanoma, head and neck, liver or kidney cancer.

V usage is TRBV28 and J usage is TRBJ2-3, with D unclear. V shed 6 bases and J shed 0 bases, with 13 bases lying between them. The CDR3 contains 15 residues. The germline V gene encodes CDR1 MDHEN and CDR2 SYDVKM. CDR3 nucleotide sequence: TGTGCCAGCAGCCATTCGGGCTTAAGCACAGATACGCAGTATTTT. Its protein is CASSHSGLSTDTQYF.

This clone came up once. The genes are TRBV18 and TRBJ1-4, with D hard to call. Germline CDR1 and CDR2: KGHSH and LQKENI. This CDR3 region has 13 residues. V lost 6 bases and J lost 5, with 10 bases in between. CDR3 amino acids: CASSPDQNEKLFF. For the CDR3, the DNA is TGTGCCAGCTCCCCAGACCAAAATGAAAAACTGTTTTTT.

The chain uses TRBV18 and TRBJ1-2; 7 bases map to TRBD1. The CDR3 covers 15 residues. Germline V CDR1 and CDR2: KGHSH, LQKENI. V shed 3 bases, J shed 6 bases, and the junction held 10 bases outside the gene matches. CDR3: CASSPVATGLNGYTF. The CDR3 DNA reads as TGTGCCAGCTCACCCGTCGCGACAGGGTTGAATGGCTACACCTTC.

This clone was found once. The J gene is TRBJ2-1, the V gene TRBV27; 11 bases fit TRBD2. The CDR3 totals 14 residues. With 6 bases clipped from V and 7 bases from J, the junction kept 5 bases outside the gene matches. Germline values: CDR1 MNHEY, CDR2 SMNVEV (reference sequence). The CDR3 reads CASSPLAGENEQFF. The CDR3 nucleotides read TGTGCCAGCAGCCCACTAGCGGGAGAGAATGAGCAGTTCTTC.

The V gene is TRBV6-5, the J gene TRBJ2-1; TRBD1 matches 9 bases. From germline, CDR1 is MNHEY and CDR2 SVGAGI. Unmatched junction bases numbered 13, after V lost 6 bases and J lost 10 bases. The CDR3 contains 15 residues. In DNA, the CDR3 is TGTGCCAGCAGCCCGGGACAGGGTAATGGGCTAGAGCAGTTCTTC. Its translation is CASSPGQGNGLEQFF.

The V call is TRBV5-1, the J call TRBJ2-5; D ambiguous. This CDR3 region has 13 residues. V lost 0 bases and J lost 1, with 4 bases in between. Germline lookup yields CDR1 SGHRS and CDR2 YFSETQ. The CDR3 spells CASSLDGQETQYF. The CDR3 nucleotides read TGCGCCAGCAGCTTGGACGGCCAAGAGACCCAGTACTTC.

The gene calls are TRBV7-9 and TRBJ1-4; 9 bases fit TRBD1. The germline V gene encodes CDR1 SEHNR and CDR2 FQNEAQ (reference sequence). J was trimmed by 0 bases and V by 10 bases; bases with no gene match: 9. The CDR3 totals 16 residues. The CDR3 region is CATSGQGSSTNEKLFF. CDR3 nucleotide sequence: TGTGCCACCTCAGGACAGGGGAGTTCAACTAATGAAAAACTGTTTTTT.

The chain links TRBV11-3 to TRBJ2-1, with 12 bases aligning to TRBD2. The V gene end was trimmed by 3 bases and the J gene end by 4 bases; junction bases not matched to a gene: 4. CDR1 and CDR2 from the germline V gene are SGHNT and YENEEA. The CDR3 runs to 16 residues. CDR3 loop: CASSLGTSGFYNEQFF. CDR3 in DNA: TGTGCCAGCAGCTTGGGGACTAGCGGGTTTTACAATGAGCAGTTCTTC.

The chain carries TRBV27 and TRBJ1-3, with a possible D match to TRBD1 (6 bases). Germline V lookup: CDR1 MNHEY, CDR2 SMNVEV (reference sequence). The CDR3 length is 15 residues. The ends were cut back, 5 bases at V and 0 bases at J, with 11 bases in the middle. CDR3: CASSPSRGSGNTIYF. In nucleotides, the CDR3 is TGTGCCAGCAGTCCGTCCAGGGGCTCTGGAAACACCATATATTTT.

The chain combines TRBV7-9 with TRBJ2-7, with TRBD2 matching 9 bases. CDR3 length: 14 amino acids. In germline, CDR1 is SEHNR, CDR2 FQNEAQ (reference sequence). V shed 1 base, J shed 3 bases, and the junction held 1 base outside the gene matches. The CDR3 region has the DNA TGTGCCAGCAGCTTAGTTAGCGGGAGCTACGAGCAGTACTTC. Translating gives CASSLVSGSYEQYF.

V gene TRBV28 combines with J gene TRBJ2-7; 16 positions agree with TRBD2. Germline-derived CDR1 and CDR2 are MDHEN and SYDVKM. CDR3 length: 17 amino acids. The trim removed 8 bases at V and 1 base at J, leaving 8 bases unmatched. The CDR3 loop is CASSEPGLAGGSYEQYF. CDR3 DNA: TGTGCCAGCTCAGAACCGGGACTAGCGGGAGGGTCCTACGAGCAGTACTTC.

The chain is built from TRBV6-4 and TRBJ1-3, with D unclear. The CDR3 spans 14 residues. CDR1 MRHNA and CDR2 SNTAGT come from the germline V gene. Trimming removed 7 bases from V and 7 bases from J, with 17 bases in between. The CDR3 is CASKGQFRSNTIYF. The CDR3 DNA follows: TGTGCCAGCAAAGGGCAGTTCCGTAGTAACACCATATATTTT.

The chain carries TRBV4-2 and TRBJ1-1; D gene ambiguous. The germline gives CDR1 LGHNA, CDR2 YNFKEQ. The length of the CDR3 is 14 residues. V was pared by 4 bases and J by 4 bases, with 13 bases between. This chain's CDR3 is CASSRAPEGTEAFF. CDR3 bases: TGTGCCAGCAGCCGAGCCCCAGAGGGCACTGAAGCTTTCTTT.

The V and J genes are TRBV6-5 and TRBJ2-7; maybe TRBD2 (5 bases). The V end lost 2 bases, the J end lost 6 bases, and 8 bases lay between the germline ends. The CDR3 totals 12 residues. In germline, CDR1 is MNHEY, CDR2 SVGAGI. As DNA, the CDR3 is TGTGCCAGCAGTTACGACCGGGGCGAGCAGTACTTC. Amino acids: CASSYDRGEQYF.

This clone was observed once. V gene TRBV7-2 combines with J gene TRBJ1-1, with 10 bases identical to TRBD1. Germline V gene data show CDR1 as SGHTA and CDR2 as FQGNSA. This CDR3 spans 15 amino acids. The junction had 9 bases not matched to a gene; V was cut back by 5 bases and J by 6 bases. The CDR3 is CASSPTGQGFSEAFF. The CDR3 nucleotides read TGTGCCAGCAGCCCTACGGGACAGGGGTTTTCTGAAGCTTTCTTT.

This sequence joins TRBV30 and TRBJ2-1, with D possibly matching TRBD2 (5 bases). The ends were cut back, 0 bases at V and 2 bases at J, with 11 bases in the middle. CDR3 size: 15 residues. Germline CDR1 is GTSNPN and CDR2 is SVGIG (reference sequence). CDR3 region: CAWSVSSGPYNEQFF. CDR3 nucleotides: TGTGCCTGGAGTGTCTCCAGCGGACCCTACAATGAGCAGTTCTTC.

This chain joins TRBV2 and TRBJ2-7; D remains ambiguous. Deletions cut 4 bases from V and 1 base from J, with 5 bases between. Germline V gene sequence: CDR1 SNHLY, CDR2 FYNNEI. The CDR3 has 12 amino acids. The CDR3 region is CASSGRSYEQYF. The CDR3 DNA follows: TGTGCCAGCAGTGGACGATCCTACGAGCAGTACTTC.

The chain has TRBV28 and TRBJ2-7; no clear D. Germline values: CDR1 MDHEN, CDR2 SYDVKM. Trimming took 2 bases from V and 7 from J, leaving 9 bases between them. The CDR3 length is 12 residues. The CDR3: CASSLVSREQYF. DNA of the CDR3: TGTGCCAGCAGTTTAGTTTCGAGGGAGCAGTACTTC. Full variable domain (remainder filled in from reference TRBV28 and TRBJ2-7): DVKVTQSSRYLVKRTGEKVFLECVQDMDHENMFWYRQDPGLGLRLIYFSYDVKMKEKGDIPEGYSVSREKKERFSLILESASTNQTSMYLCASSLVSREQYFGPGTRLTVT.

This chain uses TRBV7-3 with TRBJ2-1, with 10 bases matching TRBD2. V lost 2 bases and J lost 6; bases outside the gene matches: 4. Germline loops: CDR1 SGHTA, CDR2 FQGTGA. This CDR3 contains 15 residues. In nucleotides, the CDR3 is TGTGCCAGCAGCTTACCACTAGCGGGAAGCAATGAGCAGTTCTTC. Encoded protein: CASSLPLAGSNEQFF.

The V gene is TRBV30, the J gene TRBJ2-1, with D unclear. Germline V lookup: CDR1 GTSNPN, CDR2 SVGIG (reference sequence). This CDR3 spans 14 amino acids. V was cut by 1 base and J by 5 bases, with 12 bases left in between. DNA for the CDR3: TGTGCCTGGAGTGATTTTTCTAGACACAATGAGCAGTTCTTC. Translated: CAWSDFSRHNEQFF.

The chain combines TRBV18 with TRBJ1-1; D uncertain. With 6 bases removed from V and 3 bases from J, the gap between germline ends came to 11 bases. In germline, CDR1 is KGHSH, CDR2 LQKENI. This CDR3 is built from 13 residues. The CDR3 reads CASSLGTDTEAFF. CDR3 nucleotides: TGTGCCAGCTCCTTGGGAACAGACACTGAAGCTTTCTTT.

The V and J genes are TRBV4-1 and TRBJ2-7; D is possibly TRBD1 or TRBD2 (5 bases each). The germline CDR1 and CDR2 sequences are MGHRA and YSYEKL. The CDR3 contains 14 residues. V lost 4 bases to trimming and J lost 4 bases, with 14 bases between them. For the CDR3, the DNA is TGCGCCAGCAGCCCCCTGGGGGTTTCTTACGAGCAGTACTTC. Encoded protein: CASSPLGVSYEQYF.

The chain links TRBV5-5 to TRBJ2-7, with 10 bases that match TRBD2. The CDR3 spans 14 residues. V lost 3 bases to trimming and J lost 2 bases; unmatched junction nucleotides: 2. Germline CDR1 SGHKS, CDR2 YYEKEE (reference sequence). The CDR3 DNA is TGTGCCAGCAGCTCAGCGGGAGGGCCCTACGAGCAGTACTTC. It codes for CASSSAGGPYEQYF. Looking up the rest from reference TRBV5-5 and TRBJ2-7 gives the full variable domain: DAGVTQSPTHLIKTRGQQVTLRCSPISGHKSVSWYQQVLGQGPQFIFQYYEKEERGRGNFPDRFSARQFPNYSSELNVNALLLGDSALYLCASSSAGGPYEQYFGPGTRLTVT.

The sample holds one count of this clone. The chain's CDR3 is CASSLGKGYQETQYF. CDR3 sequence (DNA): TGTGCCAGCAGCTTAGGAAAGGGGTACCAAGAGACCCAGTACTTC. The chain employs TRBV7-2 and TRBJ2-5; maybe TRBD1 (5 bases). The CDR3 totals 15 residues. The germline gives CDR1 SGHTA, CDR2 FQGNSA. Trimming removed 1 base from V and 0 bases from J, with 9 bases in between. The full variable domain, in which reference TRBV7-2 and TRBJ2-5 provide the parts outside the CDR3, is GAGVSQSPSNKVTEKGKDVELRCDPISGHTALYWYRQSLGQGLEFLIYFQGNSAPDKSGLPSDRFSAERTGGSVSTLTIQRTQQEDSAVYLCASSLGKGYQETQYFGPGTRLLVL.

The chain carries TRBV13 and TRBJ1-2; 7 nucleotides line up with TRBD1. The germline gives CDR1 PRHDT, CDR2 FYEKMQ (reference sequence). J was trimmed by 1 base and V by 5 bases; bases with no gene match: 4. This CDR3 has 14 residues. This chain's CDR3 is CASSPDRDNYGYTF. In DNA form, the CDR3 reads TGTGCCAGCAGCCCTGACAGGGATAACTATGGCTACACCTTC.

The rearrangement uses TRBV18 and TRBJ2-7, with 10 bases that match TRBD2. Germline V gene data show CDR1 as KGHSH and CDR2 as LQKENI. The CDR3 sequence is 17 residues long. The ends lost 2 bases at V and 5 bases at J; junction bases unmatched: 12. DNA for the CDR3: TGTGCCAGCTCACCAGCCTCGAGCGGGAGGGCAGTTAACGAGCAGTACTTC. Residues: CASSPASSGRAVNEQYF.

This sequence joins TRBV27 and TRBJ2-7, with 8 bases identical to TRBD1. CDR3 length equals 14 residues. V dropped 3 bases and J dropped 2; count of bases not matched to a gene: 3. Germline-derived CDR1 and CDR2 are MNHEY and SMNVEV (reference sequence). In DNA form, the CDR3 reads TGTGCCAGCAGTTTTTTGGGACAGGCCTACGAGCAGTACTTC. It codes for CASSFLGQAYEQYF.

The chain uses TRBV10-3 and TRBJ2-2, with 9 bases lining up with TRBD1. The germline gives CDR1 ENHRY, CDR2 SYGVKD. There are 17 residues in the CDR3. J lost 8 bases, V lost 4 bases, and 14 bases had no gene match. The CDR3 protein is CAISAASGTGWGGELFF. The CDR3 coding sequence is TGTGCCATCAGTGCCGCGTCCGGGACAGGGTGGGGAGGGGAGCTGTTTTTT.

The chain couples TRBV7-2 to TRBJ2-5; D gene unclear. Trimming left V 1 base short and J 1 base short, with 7 bases between. This CDR3 region has 14 residues. Germline-derived CDR1 and CDR2 are SGHTA and FQGNSA. CDR3 in amino acids: CASSLGLFQETQYF. The CDR3 nucleotides are TGTGCCAGCAGCTTAGGACTCTTCCAAGAGACCCAGTACTTC.

The rearrangement links TRBV18 to TRBJ1-4, with a possible D match to TRBD1 (5 bases). V was clipped by 3 bases and J by 5 bases, with 10 bases between them. Germline V gives CDR1 KGHSH, CDR2 LQKENI. The CDR3 is 14 residues long. CDR3 loop: CASSPQGANEKLFF. CDR3 in DNA: TGTGCCAGCTCACCTCAAGGGGCGAATGAAAAACTGTTTTTT.